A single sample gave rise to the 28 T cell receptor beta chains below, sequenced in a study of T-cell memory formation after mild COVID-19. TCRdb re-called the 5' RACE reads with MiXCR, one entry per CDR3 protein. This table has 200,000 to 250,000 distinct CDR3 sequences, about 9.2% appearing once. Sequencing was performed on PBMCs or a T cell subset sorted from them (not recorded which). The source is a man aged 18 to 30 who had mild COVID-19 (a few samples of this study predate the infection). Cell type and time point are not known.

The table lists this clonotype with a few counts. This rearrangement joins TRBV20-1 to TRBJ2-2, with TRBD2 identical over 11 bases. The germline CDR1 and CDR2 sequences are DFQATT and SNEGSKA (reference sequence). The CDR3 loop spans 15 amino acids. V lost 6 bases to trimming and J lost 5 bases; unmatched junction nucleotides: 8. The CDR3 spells CSASSGGISTGELFF. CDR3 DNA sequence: TGCAGTGCCTCTAGCGGGGGGATTTCTACCGGGGAGCTGTTTTTT.

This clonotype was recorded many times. The CDR3 region is CASSQLRDSFYEQYF. For the CDR3, the DNA is TGCGCCAGCAGCCAGCTCAGGGACAGTTTCTACGAGCAGTACTTC. This chain uses TRBV4-1 with TRBJ2-7; TRBD1 matches at 7 bases. CDR1 MGHRA and CDR2 YSYEKL come from the germline V gene. This CDR3 is built from 15 residues. Trimming cost V 3 bases and J 3 bases; bases outside gene matches: 8.

CDR3 amino acids: CAFTESGNTIYF. The CDR3 nucleotides read TGTGCCTTTACGGAGTCTGGAAACACCATATATTTT. The chain links TRBV30 to TRBJ1-3; D uncertain. V lost 7 bases and J lost 1, with 8 bases in between. The CDR3 consists of 12 residues. In germline, CDR1 is GTSNPN, CDR2 SVGIG (reference sequence).

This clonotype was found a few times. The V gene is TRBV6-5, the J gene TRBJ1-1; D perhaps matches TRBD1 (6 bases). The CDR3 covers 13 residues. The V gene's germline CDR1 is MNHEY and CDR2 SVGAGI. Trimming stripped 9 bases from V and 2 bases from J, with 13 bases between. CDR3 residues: CARIQGRNTEAFF. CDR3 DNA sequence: TGTGCCAGAATACAGGGTAGAAACACTGAAGCTTTCTTT.

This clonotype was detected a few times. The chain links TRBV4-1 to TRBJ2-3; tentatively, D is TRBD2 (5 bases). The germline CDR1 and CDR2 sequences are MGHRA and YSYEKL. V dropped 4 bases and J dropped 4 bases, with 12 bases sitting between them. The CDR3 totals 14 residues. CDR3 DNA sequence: TGCGCCAGCAGCCTAGGTAGGAGGTCAGATACGCAGTATTTT. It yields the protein CASSLGRRSDTQYF.

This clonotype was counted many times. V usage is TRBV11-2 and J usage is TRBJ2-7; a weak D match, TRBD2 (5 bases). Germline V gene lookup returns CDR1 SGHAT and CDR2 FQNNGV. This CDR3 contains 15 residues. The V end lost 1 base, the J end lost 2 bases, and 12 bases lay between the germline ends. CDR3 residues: CASSLVSGSAYEQYV. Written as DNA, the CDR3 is TGTGCCAGCAGCTTAGTCTCGGGATCGGCCTACGAGCAGTACGTC.

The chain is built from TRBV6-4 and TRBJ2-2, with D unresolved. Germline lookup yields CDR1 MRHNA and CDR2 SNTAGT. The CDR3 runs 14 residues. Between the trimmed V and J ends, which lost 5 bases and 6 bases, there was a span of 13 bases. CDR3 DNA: TGTGCCAGCAGTCGGGTCCGAGACGCCGGGGAGCTGTTTTTT. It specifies CASSRVRDAGELFF.

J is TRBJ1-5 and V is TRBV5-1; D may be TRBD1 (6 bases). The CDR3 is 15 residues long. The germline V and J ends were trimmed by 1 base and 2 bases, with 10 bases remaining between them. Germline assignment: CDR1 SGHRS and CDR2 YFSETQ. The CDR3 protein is CASSLSGAGNQPQHF. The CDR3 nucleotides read TGCGCCAGCAGCTTGTCGGGGGCAGGCAATCAGCCCCAGCATTTT. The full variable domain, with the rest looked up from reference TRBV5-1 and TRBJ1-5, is KAGVTQTPRYLIKTRGQQVTLSCSPISGHRSVSWYQQTPGQGLQFLFEYFSETQRNKGNFPGRFSGRQFSNSRSEMNVSTLELGDSALYLCASSLSGAGNQPQHFGDGTRLSIL.

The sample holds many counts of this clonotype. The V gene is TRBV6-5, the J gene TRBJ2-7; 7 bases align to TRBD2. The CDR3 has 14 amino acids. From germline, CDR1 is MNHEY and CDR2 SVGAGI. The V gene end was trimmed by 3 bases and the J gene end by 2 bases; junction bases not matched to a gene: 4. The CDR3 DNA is TGTGCCAGCAGTTATTGGGGGGGAGCCTACGAGCAGTACTTC. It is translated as CASSYWGGAYEQYF.

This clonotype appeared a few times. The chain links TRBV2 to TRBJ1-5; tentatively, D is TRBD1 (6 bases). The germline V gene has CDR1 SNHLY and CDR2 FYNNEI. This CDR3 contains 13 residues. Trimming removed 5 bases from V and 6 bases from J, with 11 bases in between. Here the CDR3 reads CASSSQGPQPQHF. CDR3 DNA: TGTGCCAGCAGTTCACAGGGACCTCAGCCCCAGCATTTT.

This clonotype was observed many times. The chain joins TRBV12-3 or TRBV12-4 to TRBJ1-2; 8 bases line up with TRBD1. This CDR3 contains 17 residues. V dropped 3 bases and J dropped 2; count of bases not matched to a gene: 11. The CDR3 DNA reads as TGTGCCAGCAGTTTCCTTCTCTACAGGGGGAAGAACTATGGCTACACCTTC. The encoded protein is CASSFLLYRGKNYGYTF.

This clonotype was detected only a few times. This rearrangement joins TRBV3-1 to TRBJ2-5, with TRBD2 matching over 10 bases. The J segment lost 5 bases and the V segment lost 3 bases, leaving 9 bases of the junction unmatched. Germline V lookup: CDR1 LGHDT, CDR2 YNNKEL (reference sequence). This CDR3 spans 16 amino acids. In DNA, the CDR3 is TGTGCCAGCAGCCATTTTAGCGGGGGGCCATCGGAGACCCAGTACTTC. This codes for CASSHFSGGPSETQYF.

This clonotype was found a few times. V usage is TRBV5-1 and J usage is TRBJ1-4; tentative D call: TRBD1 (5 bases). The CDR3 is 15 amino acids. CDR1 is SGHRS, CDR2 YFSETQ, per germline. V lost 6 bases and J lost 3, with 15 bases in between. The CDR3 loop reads CASKGGDGPNEKLFF. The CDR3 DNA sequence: TGCGCCAGCAAGGGCGGGGACGGACCTAATGAAAAACTGTTTTTT.

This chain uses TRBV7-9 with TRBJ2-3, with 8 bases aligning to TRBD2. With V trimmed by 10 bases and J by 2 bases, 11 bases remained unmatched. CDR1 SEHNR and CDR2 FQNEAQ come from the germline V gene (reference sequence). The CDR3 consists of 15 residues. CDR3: CATTTTGGNTDTQYF. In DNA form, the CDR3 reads TGTGCCACGACGACTACGGGAGGGAACACAGATACGCAGTATTTT.

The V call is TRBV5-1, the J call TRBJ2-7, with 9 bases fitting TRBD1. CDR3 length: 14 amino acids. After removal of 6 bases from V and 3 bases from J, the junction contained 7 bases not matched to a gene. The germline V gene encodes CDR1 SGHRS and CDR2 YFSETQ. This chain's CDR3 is CASTRDRDLYEQYF. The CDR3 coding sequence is TGCGCCAGCACCCGGGACAGGGATCTCTACGAGCAGTACTTC.

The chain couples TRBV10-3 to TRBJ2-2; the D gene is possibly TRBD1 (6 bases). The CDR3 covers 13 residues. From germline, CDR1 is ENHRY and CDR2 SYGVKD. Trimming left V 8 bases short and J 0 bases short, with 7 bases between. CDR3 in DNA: TGTGCCATCTACAGGGCGAACACCGGGGAGCTGTTTTTT. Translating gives CAIYRANTGELFF.

CDR3 DNA sequence: TGTGCCATCAAGGGACAGGGGAAGGAAAAACTGTTTTTT. It translates to CAIKGQGKEKLFF. V usage is TRBV10-3 and J usage is TRBJ1-4, with 10 bases that match TRBD1. The CDR3 is 13 amino acids. V was pared by 7 bases and J by 8 bases, with 4 bases of the junction left unmatched. In germline, CDR1 is ENHRY, CDR2 SYGVKD.

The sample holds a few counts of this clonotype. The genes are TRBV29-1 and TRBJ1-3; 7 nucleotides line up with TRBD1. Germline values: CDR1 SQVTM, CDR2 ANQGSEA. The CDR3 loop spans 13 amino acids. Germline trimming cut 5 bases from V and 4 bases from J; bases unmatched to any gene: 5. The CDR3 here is CSVRETGGNTIYF. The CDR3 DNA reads TGCAGCGTTCGTGAGACAGGGGGAAACACCATATATTTT.

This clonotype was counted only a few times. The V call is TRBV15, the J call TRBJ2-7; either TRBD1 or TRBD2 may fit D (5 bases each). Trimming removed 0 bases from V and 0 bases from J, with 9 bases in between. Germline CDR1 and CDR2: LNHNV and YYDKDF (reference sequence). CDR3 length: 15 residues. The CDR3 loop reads CATSRDGADSYEQYF. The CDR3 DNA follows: TGTGCCACCAGCAGAGACGGGGCGGACTCCTACGAGCAGTACTTC.

The CDR3 loop reads CASSLGQSYNEQFF. In nucleotides, the CDR3 is TGTGCCAGCAGCTTAGGACAATCTTACAATGAGCAGTTCTTC. The chain links TRBV11-2 to TRBJ2-1; no firm D call. V gave up 1 base and J gave up 4 bases, with 8 bases separating them. In germline, CDR1 is SGHAT, CDR2 FQNNGV. The CDR3 extends over 14 amino acids.

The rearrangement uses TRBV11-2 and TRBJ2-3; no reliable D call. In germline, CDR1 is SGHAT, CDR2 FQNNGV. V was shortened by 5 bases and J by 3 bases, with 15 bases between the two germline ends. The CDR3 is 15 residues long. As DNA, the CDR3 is TGTGCCAGCAGCACGAACAGCGTTGCGACAGATACGCAGTATTTT. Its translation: CASSTNSVATDTQYF.

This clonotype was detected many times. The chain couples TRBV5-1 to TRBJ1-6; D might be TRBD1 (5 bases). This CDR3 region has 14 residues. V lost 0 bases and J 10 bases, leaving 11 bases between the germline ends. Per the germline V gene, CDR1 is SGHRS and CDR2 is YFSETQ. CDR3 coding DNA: TGCGCCAGCAGCTTGGAAGGGACGGGATCACCCCTCCACTTT. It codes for CASSLEGTGSPLHF.

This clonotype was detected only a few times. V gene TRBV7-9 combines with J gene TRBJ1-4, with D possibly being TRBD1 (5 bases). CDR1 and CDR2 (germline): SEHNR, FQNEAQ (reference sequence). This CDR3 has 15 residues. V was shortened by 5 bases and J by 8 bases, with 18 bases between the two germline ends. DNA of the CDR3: TGTGCCAGCAGCATCGGGACCGGAGGACCGGAAAAACTGTTTTTT. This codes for CASSIGTGGPEKLFF. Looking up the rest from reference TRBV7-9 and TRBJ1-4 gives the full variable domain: DTGVSQNPRHKITKRGQNVTFRCDPISEHNRLYWYRQTLGQGPEFLTYFQNEAQLEKSRLLSDRFSAERPKGSFSTLEIQRTEQGDSAMYLCASSIGTGGPEKLFFGSGTQLSVL.

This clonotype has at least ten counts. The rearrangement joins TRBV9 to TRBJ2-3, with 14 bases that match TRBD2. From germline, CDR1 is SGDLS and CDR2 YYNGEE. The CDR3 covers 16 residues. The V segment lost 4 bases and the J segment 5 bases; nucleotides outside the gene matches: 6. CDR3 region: CASSPPGTSGGDTQYF. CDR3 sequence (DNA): TGTGCCAGCAGCCCCCCCGGGACTAGCGGGGGAGATACGCAGTATTTT.

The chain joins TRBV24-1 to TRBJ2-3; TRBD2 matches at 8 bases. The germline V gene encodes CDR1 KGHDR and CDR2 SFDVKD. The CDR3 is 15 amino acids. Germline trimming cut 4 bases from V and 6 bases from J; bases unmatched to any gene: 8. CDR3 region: CATSDPSGGPDTQYF. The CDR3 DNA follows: TGTGCCACCAGTGACCCAAGCGGGGGACCCGATACGCAGTATTTT.

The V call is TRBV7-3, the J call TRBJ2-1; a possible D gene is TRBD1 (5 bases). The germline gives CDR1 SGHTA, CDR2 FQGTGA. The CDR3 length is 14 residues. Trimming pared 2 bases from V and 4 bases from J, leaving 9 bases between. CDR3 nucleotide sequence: TGTGCCAGCAGCTTAGGCAGGGAATACAATGAGCAGTTCTTC. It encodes CASSLGREYNEQFF. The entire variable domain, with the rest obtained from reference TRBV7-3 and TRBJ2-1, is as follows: GAGVSQTPSNKVTEKGKYVELRCDPISGHTALYWYRQSLGQGPEFLIYFQGTGAADDSGLPNDRFFAVRPEGSVSTLKIQRTERGDSAVYLCASSLGREYNEQFFGPGTRLTVL.

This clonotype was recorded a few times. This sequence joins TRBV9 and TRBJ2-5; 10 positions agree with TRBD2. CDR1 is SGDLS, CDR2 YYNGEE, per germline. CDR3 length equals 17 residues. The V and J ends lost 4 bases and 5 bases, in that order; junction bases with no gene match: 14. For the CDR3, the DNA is TGTGCCAGCAGCCCACACATTAGCGGGGGGAATGCGGAGACCCAGTACTTC. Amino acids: CASSPHISGGNAETQYF. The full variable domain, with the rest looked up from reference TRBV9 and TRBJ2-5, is DSGVTQTPKHLITATGQRVTLRCSPRSGDLSVYWYQQSLDQGLQFLIQYYNGEERAKGNILERFSAQQFPDLHSELNLSSLELGDSALYFCASSPHISGGNAETQYFGPGTRLLVL.

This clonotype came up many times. The CDR3, as DNA: TGCGCCAGCAGCCAGGAACCTCGTGCGGGGGGGCGGGAAAACATTCAGTACTTC. Amino acids: CASSQEPRAGGRENIQYF. The rearrangement uses TRBV4-3 and TRBJ2-4, with 9 positions matching TRBD2. CDR3 size: 18 residues. Looked up from germline, CDR1 is LGHNA and CDR2 is YSLEER. V lost 3 bases to trimming and J lost 5 bases; unmatched junction nucleotides: 14.